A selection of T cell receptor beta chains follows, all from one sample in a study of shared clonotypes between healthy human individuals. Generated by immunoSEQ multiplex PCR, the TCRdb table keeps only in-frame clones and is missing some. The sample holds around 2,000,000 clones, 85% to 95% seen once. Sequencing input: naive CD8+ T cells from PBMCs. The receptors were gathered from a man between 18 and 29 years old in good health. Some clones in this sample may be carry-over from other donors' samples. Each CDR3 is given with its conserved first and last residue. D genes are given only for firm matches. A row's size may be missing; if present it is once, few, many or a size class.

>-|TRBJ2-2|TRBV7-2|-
TGTGCCAGCAGCCCCCCGGGGGTCCGGAACACCGGGGAGCTGTTTTTT
CASSPPGVRNTGELFF
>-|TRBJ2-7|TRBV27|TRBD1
TGTGCCAGCAGCCGCTACACCCCGACAGGGGTCAACTACGAGCAGTACTTC
CASSRYTPTGVNYEQYF
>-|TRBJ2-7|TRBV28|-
TGTGCCAGCAAGGTCCCGTGGCCCGCCCTCGAGCAGTACTTC
CASKVPWPALEQYF
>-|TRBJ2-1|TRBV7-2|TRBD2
TGTGCCAGCAGCCCTCGGACTAGCGGGAGTTATGAGCAGTTCTTC
CASSPRTSGSYEQFF
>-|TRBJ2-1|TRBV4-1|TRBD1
TGCGCCAGCAGCCAAGATGACAGGGGCAGGGGCAATGAGCAGTTCTTC
CASSQDDRGRGNEQFF
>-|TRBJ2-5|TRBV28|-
TGTGCGGCAAGAGATCGAATGTCATGGGGCGCGGAAAAGACCCAGTACTTC
CAARDRMSWGAEKTQYF
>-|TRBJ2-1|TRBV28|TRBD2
TGTGCCAGCAGTCCCTCCGGGACTAGCGGGAGAGGCAATGAGCAGTTCTTC
CASSPSGTSGRGNEQFF
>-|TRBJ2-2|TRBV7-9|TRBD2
TGTGCCAGCAGGGGGACTAGCGGGAAAATCGGGGAGCTGTTTTTT
CASRGTSGKIGELFF
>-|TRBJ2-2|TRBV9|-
TGTGCCAGCAGCGTACCAGAAGCGGAAGGGAACACCGGGGAGCTGTTTTTT
CASSVPEAEGNTGELFF
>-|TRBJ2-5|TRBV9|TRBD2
TGTGCCAGCAGCACCCGACTAGCGCAAGAGACCCAGTACTTC
CASSTRLAQETQYF
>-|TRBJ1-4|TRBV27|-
TGTGCCAGCAGCCCCTCGATGGGGCCAGCGACGGAAAAACTGTTTTTT
CASSPSMGPATEKLFF
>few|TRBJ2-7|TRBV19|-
TGTGCCAGTAAGGACAGACACTACGAGCAGTACTTC
CASKDRHYEQYF
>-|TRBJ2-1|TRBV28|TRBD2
TGTGCCAGCGCCGTGGGACTAGCATCCAATGAGCAGTTCTTC
CASAVGLASNEQFF
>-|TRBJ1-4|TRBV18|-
TGTGCCAGCTCAGACTCACAGGGATGGGCTAATGAAAAACTGTTTTTT
CASSDSQGWANEKLFF
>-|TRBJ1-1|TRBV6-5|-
TGTGCCAGCGCCCCAAAAGGGTTGAACACTGAAGCTTTCTTT
CASAPKGLNTEAFF
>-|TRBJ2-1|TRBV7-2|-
TGTGCCAGCAGCAACCGGGACTGGATCAACAATGAGCAGTTCTTC
CASSNRDWINNEQFF
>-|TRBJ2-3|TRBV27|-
TGTGCCAGCAGTTTATCCCCCCGCCATACGCAGTATTTT
CASSLSPRHTQYF
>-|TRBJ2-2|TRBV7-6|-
TGTGCCAGCAGCTTTTGGCGGGAAATCCCCGGGGAGCTGTTTTTT
CASSFWREIPGELFF
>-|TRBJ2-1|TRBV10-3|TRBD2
TGTGCCATCAGTGAATCGTGGCTAGCGGGAGAGTTCTTC
CAISESWLAGEFF
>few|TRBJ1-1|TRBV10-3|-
TGTGCCTCGCACGGGTTGAACACTGAAGCTTTCTTT
CASHGLNTEAFF
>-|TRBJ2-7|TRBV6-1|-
TGTGCCAGCAGTGATCCGTATTCAGTGGAGCAGTACTTC
CASSDPYSVEQYF
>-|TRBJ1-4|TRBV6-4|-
TGTGCCAGCAGCATGAGAGGGGCCATTAATGAAAAACTGTTTTTT
CASSMRGAINEKLFF
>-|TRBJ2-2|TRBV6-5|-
TGTGCCAGCAGCCCACAGACCACTACCGGGGAGCTGTTTTTT
CASSPQTTTGELFF
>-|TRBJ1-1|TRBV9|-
TGTGCCAGCAGCGTAGGGATGGGGACTGAAGCTTTCTTT
CASSVGMGTEAFF
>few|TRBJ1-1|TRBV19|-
TGTGCCAGTCTCGGAGGGTGGAACACTGAAGCTTTCTTT
CASLGGWNTEAFF
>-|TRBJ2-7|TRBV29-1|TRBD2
TGCAGCGTTGAATTGCAGCGGGAGGCCTACGAGCAGTACTTC
CSVELQREAYEQYF
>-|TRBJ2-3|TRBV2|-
TGTGCCAGCGTTAGGGGGTGGAGGACAGATACGCAGTATTTT
CASVRGWRTDTQYF
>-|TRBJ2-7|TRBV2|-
TGTGCCAGCAGTGAAGACAAGGGGGAATTGTCCGAGCAGTACTTC
CASSEDKGELSEQYF
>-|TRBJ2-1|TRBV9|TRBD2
TGTGCCAGCAGCGGTCCGGGACTAGCGGGAGAGAGCTCCTACAATGAGCAGTTCTTC
CASSGPGLAGESSYNEQFF
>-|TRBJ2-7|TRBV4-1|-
TGCGCCAGCAGCCCCCACCCGGGGCAGGAAGTCTCCTACGAGCAGTACTTC
CASSPHPGQEVSYEQYF
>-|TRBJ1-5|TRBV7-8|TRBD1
TGTGCCAGCAGCCCGGGGACAGCGAATCAGCCCCAGCATTTT
CASSPGTANQPQHF
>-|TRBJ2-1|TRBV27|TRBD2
TGTGCCAGCAGTTTATCTCGCGGGAGGGTTAATGAGCAGTTCTTC
CASSLSRGRVNEQFF
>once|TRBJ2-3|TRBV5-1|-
TGCGCCAGCAGCTTGAGCAGGGCGACAGATACGCAGTATTTT
CASSLSRATDTQYF
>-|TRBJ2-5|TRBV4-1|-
TGCGCCAGCAGCCCTCGGCGACAGCTCCAAGAGACCCAGTACTTC
CASSPRRQLQETQYF
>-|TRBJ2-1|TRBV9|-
TGTGCCAGCAGCGTAGGAACAGGTTTCAATGAGCAGTTCTTC
CASSVGTGFNEQFF
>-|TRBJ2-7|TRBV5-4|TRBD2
TGTGCCAGCAGCCCGGGGACTAGCGGGATCCCCTACGAGCAGTACTTC
CASSPGTSGIPYEQYF
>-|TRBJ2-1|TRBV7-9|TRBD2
TGTGCCAGCAGCCCGAGACTAGCGGGAGTCTCCTACAATGAGCAGTTCTTC
CASSPRLAGVSYNEQFF
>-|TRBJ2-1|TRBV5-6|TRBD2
TGTGCCAGCAGCTTGCCTAGCGGGGCTTTCTACAATGAGCAGTTCTTC
CASSLPSGAFYNEQFF
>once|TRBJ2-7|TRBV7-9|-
TGTGCCAGCAGCTTAGAAGTCAGGAGCTCCTACGAGCAGTACTTC
CASSLEVRSSYEQYF
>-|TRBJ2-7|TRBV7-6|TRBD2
TGTGCCAGCAGCCGGACTAGCGCTGGGTACGAGCAGTACTTC
CASSRTSAGYEQYF
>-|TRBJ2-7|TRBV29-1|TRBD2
TGCAGCGTTGTCCTAGCGGGAGGGTACGAGCAGTACTTC
CSVVLAGGYEQYF
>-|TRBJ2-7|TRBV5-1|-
TGCGCCAGCAGAACGGGTTACGAGCAGTACTTC
CASRTGYEQYF
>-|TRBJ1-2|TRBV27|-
TGTGCCAGCAGCAGGGGTGAGGGCTACACCTTC
CASSRGEGYTF
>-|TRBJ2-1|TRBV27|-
TGTGCCAGCAGTGACAGTTACAATGAGCAGTTCTTC
CASSDSYNEQFF
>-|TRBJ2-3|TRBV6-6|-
TGTGCCAGCAGTTACAGGCAGGGGCCAGATACGCAGTATTTT
CASSYRQGPDTQYF
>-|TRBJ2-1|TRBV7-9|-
TGTGCCAGCAGCGCGGGGGCCATCCTTGAGCAGTTCTTC
CASSAGAILEQFF
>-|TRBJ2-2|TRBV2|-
TGTGCCAGCAGACCTAGCTTTGATTACACCGGGGAGCTGTTTTTT
CASRPSFDYTGELFF
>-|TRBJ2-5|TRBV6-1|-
TGTGCCAGCAGTGAAATCGGGGGTGAGACCCAGTACTTC
CASSEIGGETQYF
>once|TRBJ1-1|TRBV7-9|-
TGTGCCAGCAGCGACAAACGACAGATGAACACTGAAGCTTTCTTT
CASSDKRQMNTEAFF
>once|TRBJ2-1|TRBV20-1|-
TGCAGTGCTAGAGTCGGAGGCGAGCAGTTCTTC
CSARVGGEQFF
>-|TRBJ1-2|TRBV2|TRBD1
TGTGCCAGCAGATCAGGTGGAAGGACAGGCTCCTATGGCTACACCTTC
CASRSGGRTGSYGYTF
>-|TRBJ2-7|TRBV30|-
TGTGCTACTAAAGACGGTGGTTATTACGAGCAGTACTTC
CATKDGGYYEQYF
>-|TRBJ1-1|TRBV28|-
TGTGCCAGCGACCCTCTGGTGGGTGGAAACACTGAAGCTTTCTTT
CASDPLVGGNTEAFF
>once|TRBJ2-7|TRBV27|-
TGTGCCAGCAGTTTCCGGGGACCAGCTGGGTACGAGCAGTACTTC
CASSFRGPAGYEQYF
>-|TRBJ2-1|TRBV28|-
TGTGCCAGCAGTTTGGGGGTTGGGATAGACAATGAGCAGTTCTTC
CASSLGVGIDNEQFF
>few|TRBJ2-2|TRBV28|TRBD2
TGTGCCAGCAGTCTAGCGGGAGGGACCGGGGAGCTGTTTTTT
CASSLAGGTGELFF
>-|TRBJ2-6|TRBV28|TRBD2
TGTGCCAGCAGCCGCGGGAGAGGGGGGGCCAACGTCCTGACTTTC
CASSRGRGGANVLTF